The sequence of this T cell receptor (beta chain) was determined in a study of cytomegalovirus exposure and HLA in healthy donors. Study-level results: CMV serostatus was the only recorded immune exposure for donors.

The PCR had 60 Vbeta and 13 Jbeta primers. Assay used: immunoSEQ multiplex PCR; TCRdb lists only in-frame clones, some missing. Among about 110,000 clones listed, under 80% were seen once. V gave up 2 bases and J gave up 5 bases; unmatched junction bases: 3. The germline V gene has CDR1 MNHEY and CDR2 SVGAGI. There are 15 residues in the CDR3. In its sample, this clone was seen once. Its specificity is not known. The chain uses TRBV6-5 and TRBJ2-2; 9 bases are shared with TRBD2. Material for sequencing was PBMCs. This clonotype was obtained from a woman aged 35 to 49 in good health and CMV-seropositive. The chain's CDR3 is CASSYRLAGTGELFF. The CDR3 DNA follows: TGTGCCAGCAGTTACCGGCTAGCGGGAACCGGGGAGCTGTTTTTT.